This T cell receptor (beta chain) was sequenced for a study of T cell repertoires in cytomegalovirus infection. Study information: An indication of both CMV infection and matching HLA type came from public TCR beta signatures. Findings and limits, study-wide: Accumulated public TCR beta family frequency recognized individuals carrying CMV together with the relevant HLA. The study found HLA-C-restricted CMV-specific TCR beta clonotypes dominating the ex vivo response.

One entry per CDR3 protein, called by TCRdb with MiXCR from the reads. The repertoire holds nearly 650,000 distinct CDR3 sequences, with 20% to 30% as singletons. This clonotype was seen more than once but under ten times. The antigen remains unidentified. Germline V gene data show CDR1 as SQVTM and CDR2 as ANQGSEA. The length of the CDR3 is 14 residues. V lost 6 bases, J lost 7 bases, and 7 bases stayed unmatched. The TCR comes from a human donor in good health (CMV status not recorded). Some clones in this sample may be carry-over from other donors' samples. The sequencing input was CD8+ T cells from PBMCs. This chain uses TRBV29-1 with TRBJ1-5, with TRBD1 identical over 12 bases. CDR3 bases: TGCAGCGTCTCCGGGACAGGGGGCGTCCAGCCCCAGCATTTT. Translating gives CSVSGTGGVQPQHF.